The source of this TCR beta chain is a study of cytomegalovirus exposure and HLA in healthy donors. Study results and caveats: A later analysis found that most CMV-associated TCR beta chains appeared HLA-restricted. Most TCR sequences showed up rarely, but some public TCRs showed up in many donors. The study reported that TCR beta sequences accurately predicted HLA-A and HLA-B alleles in most subjects.

13 Jbeta primers and 60 Vbeta primers were used for the PCR. Clones were sequenced by immunoSEQ multiplex PCR, and TCRdb holds only the in-frame ones, with some missing. The sample lists about 130,000 clones, approximately 80% seen once, with 2% to 2.5% in the top ten. Donors likely had unrecorded immune exposures despite being nominally healthy when sampled. A remark on this clone: The antigen is undetermined.

V was cut by 6 bases and J by 10 bases, with 13 bases left in between. Germline loops: CDR1 MDHEN, CDR2 SYDVKM. The CDR3 consists of 13 residues. The chain recombines TRBV28 with TRBJ1-6, with TRBD1 as a possible D gene (6 bases). The source is a man aged 25-45 years in good health and CMV-seronegative. The sequenced material came from PBMCs. CDR3 in DNA: TGTGCCAGCAGGTCAGCAGGGGACTCACCCCTCCACTTT. This translates into CASRSAGDSPLHF.